Listed here are 16 T cell receptor beta chains from one sample, sequenced in a study of blood T cell repertoires in COVID-19. The repertoire was sequenced with immunoSEQ multiplex PCR; TCRdb's copy has only in-frame clones and lacks some. The sample contains roughly 68,000 clones, over 80% of which appear only once. The sample taken for sequencing was peripheral blood. The receptors originated from a woman of 80 years or more with acute or convalescent COVID-19.

The chain is built from TRBV9 and TRBJ2-7; D unresolved. V dropped 0 bases and J dropped 2 bases, with 9 bases sitting between them. Per germline, CDR1 SGDLS and CDR2 YYNGEE. This CDR3 is built from 14 residues. This chain's CDR3 is CASSVGPRTYEQYF. The CDR3 DNA follows: TGTGCCAGCAGCGTAGGACCGAGGACCTACGAGCAGTACTTC. Together with reference TRBV9 and TRBJ2-7, the CDR3 gives the full variable domain: DSGVTQTPKHLITATGQRVTLRCSPRSGDLSVYWYQQSLDQGLQFLIQYYNGEERAKGNILERFSAQQFPDLHSELNLSSLELGDSALYFCASSVGPRTYEQYFGPGTRLTVT.

Concerning this clone: Other DNA sequences in the sample encode the same CDR3. J is TRBJ2-3 and V is TRBV19, with 7 positions matching TRBD2. V lost 3 bases, J lost 6 bases, and 3 bases stayed unmatched. There are 13 residues in the CDR3. CDR1 and CDR2 (germline): LNHDA, SQIVND (reference sequence). CDR3 sequence (DNA): TGTGCCAGTAGTATCGGGGGAGGGGATACGCAGTATTTT. Protein: CASSIGGGDTQYF.

The V and J genes are TRBV3-1 (or the pseudogene TRBV3-2) and TRBJ2-3, with 11 positions matching TRBD2. V shed 6 bases and J 0 bases; nucleotides not matched to a gene: 5. CDR3 length: 16 residues. From germline, CDR1 is LGHDT and CDR2 YNNKEL (reference sequence). The CDR3 nucleotides are TGTGCCAGCAGTCCGACTAGCGGGACTAGCACAGATACGCAGTATTTT. Its translation: CASSPTSGTSTDTQYF.

The genes are TRBV19 and TRBJ2-2, with a possible D match to TRBD2 (5 bases). The CDR3 covers 15 residues. Trimming left V 5 bases short and J 4 bases short, with 14 bases between. Germline V CDR1 and CDR2: LNHDA, SQIVND (reference sequence). The CDR3 loop is CASSLWTGITGELFF. CDR3 bases: TGTGCCAGTAGTTTATGGACGGGGATCACCGGGGAGCTGTTTTTT.

This clone was seen more than once but under ten times. The chain has TRBV6-5 and TRBJ1-1, with a weak D call TRBD1 (5 bases). The CDR3 consists of 15 residues. Germline V gives CDR1 MNHEY, CDR2 SVGAGI. V was cut by 7 bases and J by 1 base, with 16 bases left in between. The CDR3 is CASMPQQGENTEAFF. CDR3 bases: TGTGCCAGCATGCCTCAGCAGGGCGAGAACACTGAAGCTTTCTTT.

The chain links TRBV6-1 to TRBJ1-2, with a possible D match to TRBD1 (5 bases). Trimming pared 3 bases from V and 6 bases from J, leaving 14 bases between. The CDR3 runs 14 residues. CDR1 MNHNS and CDR2 SASEGT come from the germline V gene. The CDR3 protein is CASSDWGGENGYTF. DNA of the CDR3: TGTGCCAGCAGTGATTGGGGGGGGGAGAATGGCTACACCTTC.

The CDR3 DNA sequence: TGTGCCAGCAGTGAAAGGCAGGCGACCGGAGGCGGTAATTCACCCCTCCACTTT. Its protein product is CASSERQATGGGNSPLHF. The chain is built from TRBV2 and TRBJ1-6; D call uncertain. This CDR3 has 18 residues. Germline V CDR1 and CDR2: SNHLY, FYNNEI. With 2 bases removed from V and 6 bases from J, the gap between germline ends came to 20 bases.

A single count supports this clone. The chain recombines TRBV19 with TRBJ2-1; 12 bases fit TRBD2. Looked up from germline, CDR1 is LNHDA and CDR2 is SQIVND (reference sequence). The CDR3 loop spans 19 amino acids. Trimming removed 2 bases from V and 0 bases from J; junction bases left unmatched: 8. CDR3: CASSIKLAGGINSYNEQFF. Written as DNA, the CDR3 is TGTGCCAGTAGTATAAAACTAGCGGGGGGCATAAACTCCTACAATGAGCAGTTCTTC.

The chain carries TRBV7-3 and TRBJ2-6; D remains ambiguous. Trimming took off 3 bases at V and 4 bases at J, with 4 bases between the two ends. Germline loops: CDR1 SGHTA, CDR2 FQGTGA. The CDR3 consists of 13 residues. The CDR3 reads CASSLAGANVLTF. The CDR3 DNA reads TGTGCCAGCAGCTTGGCAGGGGCCAACGTCCTGACTTTC.

The chain carries TRBV19 and TRBJ1-5; TRBD1 might be the D (5 bases). The CDR3 is 12 residues long. V was trimmed by 7 bases and J by 6 bases, leaving 10 bases between them. CDR1 is LNHDA, CDR2 SQIVND, per germline (reference sequence). Here the CDR3 reads CASNPGGQPQHF. The CDR3 coding sequence is TGTGCCAGTAACCCCGGGGGTCAGCCCCAGCATTTT.

J is TRBJ2-2 and V is TRBV11-2, with D tentatively TRBD2 (7 bases). Germline CDR1 and CDR2: SGHAT and FQNNGV. V dropped 5 bases and J dropped 5 bases, with 15 bases sitting between them. CDR3 length: 15 residues. This CDR3 reads CASSPRGRGTGELFF. CDR3 in DNA: TGTGCCAGCAGCCCCCGGGGGAGGGGGACCGGGGAGCTGTTTTTT.

This chain connects TRBV21-1 to TRBJ2-1; TRBD1, the D gene given by the table, was not confirmed from the DNA. TRBV21-1 is assigned pseudogene status. The CDR3 sequence is 18 residues long. The DNA for the CDR3 is TGTGCCAGCAGTGCCCGAGTAAGGACAACTCCCTCCGGGAATGAGCAGTTCTTC. Protein sequence: CASSARVRTTPSGNEQFF.

This clone came up once. The V gene is TRBV7-8, the J gene TRBJ2-2; 9 positions match TRBD1. The length of the CDR3 is 17 residues. CDR1 and CDR2 from the germline V gene are SGHVS and FQNEAQ. The V gene end was trimmed by 5 bases and the J gene end by 1 base; junction bases not matched to a gene: 8. The CDR3 sequence is CASSPGTGPLNTGELFF. The CDR3 nucleotides are TGTGCCAGCAGCCCTGGGACAGGGCCTTTGAACACCGGGGAGCTGTTTTTT.

The rearrangement uses TRBV4-1 and TRBJ2-7; D unresolved. Germline V gene lookup returns CDR1 MGHRA and CDR2 YSYEKL. The CDR3 covers 16 residues. Trimming removed 0 bases at V and 0 bases at J, with 12 bases between. CDR3 sequence (DNA): TGCGCCAGCAGCCAAGATTCCGGGTCAAACTCCTACGAGCAGTACTTC. Residues: CASSQDSGSNSYEQYF.

This clone turned up a few times. V is TRBV12-5 and J is TRBJ1-1, with D perhaps matching TRBD1 (5 bases). CDR3 length equals 14 residues. The V gene lost 6 bases and the J gene lost 1 base, with 12 bases spanning the gap. The germline V gene has CDR1 LGHNT and CDR2 FRNRAP. DNA for the CDR3: TGTGCTAGTGGGATGGGGGGAGGGAACACTGAAGCTTTCTTT. This codes for CASGMGGGNTEAFF.

The chain has TRBV7-2 and TRBJ2-3; 16 bases line up with TRBD2. J gave up 0 bases and V 5 bases, and 8 bases lay outside the gene matches. Germline V lookup: CDR1 SGHTA, CDR2 FQGNSA. This CDR3 comprises 19 residues. This CDR3 reads CASSGGTSGGVRSTDTQYF. DNA for the CDR3: TGTGCCAGCAGCGGTGGGACTAGCGGGGGGGTTAGGAGCACAGATACGCAGTATTTT.